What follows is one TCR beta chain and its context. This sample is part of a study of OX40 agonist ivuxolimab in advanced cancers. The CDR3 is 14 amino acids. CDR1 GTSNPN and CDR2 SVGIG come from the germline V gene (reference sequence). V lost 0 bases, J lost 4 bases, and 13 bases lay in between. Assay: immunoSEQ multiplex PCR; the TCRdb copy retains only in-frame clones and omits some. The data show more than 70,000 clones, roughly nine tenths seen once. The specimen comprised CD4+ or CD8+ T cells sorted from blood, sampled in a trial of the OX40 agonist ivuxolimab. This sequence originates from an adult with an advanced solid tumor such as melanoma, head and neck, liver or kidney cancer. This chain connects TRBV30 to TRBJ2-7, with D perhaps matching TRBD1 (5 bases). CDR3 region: CAWSVPQGMYEQYF. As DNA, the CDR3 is TGTGCCTGGAGTGTACCCCAGGGCATGTACGAGCAGTACTTC. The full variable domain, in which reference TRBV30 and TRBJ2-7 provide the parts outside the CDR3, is SQTIHQWPATLVQPVGSPLSLECTVEGTSNPNLYWYRQAAGRGLQLLFYSVGIGQISSEVPQNLSASRPQDRQFILSSKKLLLSDSGFYLCAWSVPQGMYEQYFGPGTRLTVT.